The present T cell receptor beta chain was sequenced within a study of blood T cells in healthy people across ages. Study observations and caveats: For the donors, CMV status was unknown and possibly confounded expanded clonotype changes.

A second PCR of roughly 6 to 12 cycles used a sample-barcoded 5' primer and a J-beta primer mix. TCRdb passed the 5' RACE reads through MiXCR, listing each CDR3 protein once. Seen here are roughly 1.4 million distinct CDR3 sequences, approximately 59% observed once, and the top ten hold under 8.5%. Of note for this clonotype: What it binds is not known.

Drawn from each donor were ten milliliters of peripheral blood. No fewer than 6 million PBMCs went into each sample. The TCR comes from a man aged 18 to 30 in good health. Sequenced: blood.

CDR3 sequence (DNA): TGTGCCAGCAGCCCCCGAGGTTCGGGGGCTGGGTCATACGAGCAGTACTTC. It yields the protein CASSPRGSGAGSYEQYF. This chain links TRBV9 with TRBJ2-4; D tentatively fits TRBD1 or TRBD2 (6 bases each). The J call may be mistaken, given a closer DNA end match to TRBJ2-7. Looked up from germline, CDR1 is SGDLS and CDR2 is YYNGEE. The CDR3 length is 17 residues.